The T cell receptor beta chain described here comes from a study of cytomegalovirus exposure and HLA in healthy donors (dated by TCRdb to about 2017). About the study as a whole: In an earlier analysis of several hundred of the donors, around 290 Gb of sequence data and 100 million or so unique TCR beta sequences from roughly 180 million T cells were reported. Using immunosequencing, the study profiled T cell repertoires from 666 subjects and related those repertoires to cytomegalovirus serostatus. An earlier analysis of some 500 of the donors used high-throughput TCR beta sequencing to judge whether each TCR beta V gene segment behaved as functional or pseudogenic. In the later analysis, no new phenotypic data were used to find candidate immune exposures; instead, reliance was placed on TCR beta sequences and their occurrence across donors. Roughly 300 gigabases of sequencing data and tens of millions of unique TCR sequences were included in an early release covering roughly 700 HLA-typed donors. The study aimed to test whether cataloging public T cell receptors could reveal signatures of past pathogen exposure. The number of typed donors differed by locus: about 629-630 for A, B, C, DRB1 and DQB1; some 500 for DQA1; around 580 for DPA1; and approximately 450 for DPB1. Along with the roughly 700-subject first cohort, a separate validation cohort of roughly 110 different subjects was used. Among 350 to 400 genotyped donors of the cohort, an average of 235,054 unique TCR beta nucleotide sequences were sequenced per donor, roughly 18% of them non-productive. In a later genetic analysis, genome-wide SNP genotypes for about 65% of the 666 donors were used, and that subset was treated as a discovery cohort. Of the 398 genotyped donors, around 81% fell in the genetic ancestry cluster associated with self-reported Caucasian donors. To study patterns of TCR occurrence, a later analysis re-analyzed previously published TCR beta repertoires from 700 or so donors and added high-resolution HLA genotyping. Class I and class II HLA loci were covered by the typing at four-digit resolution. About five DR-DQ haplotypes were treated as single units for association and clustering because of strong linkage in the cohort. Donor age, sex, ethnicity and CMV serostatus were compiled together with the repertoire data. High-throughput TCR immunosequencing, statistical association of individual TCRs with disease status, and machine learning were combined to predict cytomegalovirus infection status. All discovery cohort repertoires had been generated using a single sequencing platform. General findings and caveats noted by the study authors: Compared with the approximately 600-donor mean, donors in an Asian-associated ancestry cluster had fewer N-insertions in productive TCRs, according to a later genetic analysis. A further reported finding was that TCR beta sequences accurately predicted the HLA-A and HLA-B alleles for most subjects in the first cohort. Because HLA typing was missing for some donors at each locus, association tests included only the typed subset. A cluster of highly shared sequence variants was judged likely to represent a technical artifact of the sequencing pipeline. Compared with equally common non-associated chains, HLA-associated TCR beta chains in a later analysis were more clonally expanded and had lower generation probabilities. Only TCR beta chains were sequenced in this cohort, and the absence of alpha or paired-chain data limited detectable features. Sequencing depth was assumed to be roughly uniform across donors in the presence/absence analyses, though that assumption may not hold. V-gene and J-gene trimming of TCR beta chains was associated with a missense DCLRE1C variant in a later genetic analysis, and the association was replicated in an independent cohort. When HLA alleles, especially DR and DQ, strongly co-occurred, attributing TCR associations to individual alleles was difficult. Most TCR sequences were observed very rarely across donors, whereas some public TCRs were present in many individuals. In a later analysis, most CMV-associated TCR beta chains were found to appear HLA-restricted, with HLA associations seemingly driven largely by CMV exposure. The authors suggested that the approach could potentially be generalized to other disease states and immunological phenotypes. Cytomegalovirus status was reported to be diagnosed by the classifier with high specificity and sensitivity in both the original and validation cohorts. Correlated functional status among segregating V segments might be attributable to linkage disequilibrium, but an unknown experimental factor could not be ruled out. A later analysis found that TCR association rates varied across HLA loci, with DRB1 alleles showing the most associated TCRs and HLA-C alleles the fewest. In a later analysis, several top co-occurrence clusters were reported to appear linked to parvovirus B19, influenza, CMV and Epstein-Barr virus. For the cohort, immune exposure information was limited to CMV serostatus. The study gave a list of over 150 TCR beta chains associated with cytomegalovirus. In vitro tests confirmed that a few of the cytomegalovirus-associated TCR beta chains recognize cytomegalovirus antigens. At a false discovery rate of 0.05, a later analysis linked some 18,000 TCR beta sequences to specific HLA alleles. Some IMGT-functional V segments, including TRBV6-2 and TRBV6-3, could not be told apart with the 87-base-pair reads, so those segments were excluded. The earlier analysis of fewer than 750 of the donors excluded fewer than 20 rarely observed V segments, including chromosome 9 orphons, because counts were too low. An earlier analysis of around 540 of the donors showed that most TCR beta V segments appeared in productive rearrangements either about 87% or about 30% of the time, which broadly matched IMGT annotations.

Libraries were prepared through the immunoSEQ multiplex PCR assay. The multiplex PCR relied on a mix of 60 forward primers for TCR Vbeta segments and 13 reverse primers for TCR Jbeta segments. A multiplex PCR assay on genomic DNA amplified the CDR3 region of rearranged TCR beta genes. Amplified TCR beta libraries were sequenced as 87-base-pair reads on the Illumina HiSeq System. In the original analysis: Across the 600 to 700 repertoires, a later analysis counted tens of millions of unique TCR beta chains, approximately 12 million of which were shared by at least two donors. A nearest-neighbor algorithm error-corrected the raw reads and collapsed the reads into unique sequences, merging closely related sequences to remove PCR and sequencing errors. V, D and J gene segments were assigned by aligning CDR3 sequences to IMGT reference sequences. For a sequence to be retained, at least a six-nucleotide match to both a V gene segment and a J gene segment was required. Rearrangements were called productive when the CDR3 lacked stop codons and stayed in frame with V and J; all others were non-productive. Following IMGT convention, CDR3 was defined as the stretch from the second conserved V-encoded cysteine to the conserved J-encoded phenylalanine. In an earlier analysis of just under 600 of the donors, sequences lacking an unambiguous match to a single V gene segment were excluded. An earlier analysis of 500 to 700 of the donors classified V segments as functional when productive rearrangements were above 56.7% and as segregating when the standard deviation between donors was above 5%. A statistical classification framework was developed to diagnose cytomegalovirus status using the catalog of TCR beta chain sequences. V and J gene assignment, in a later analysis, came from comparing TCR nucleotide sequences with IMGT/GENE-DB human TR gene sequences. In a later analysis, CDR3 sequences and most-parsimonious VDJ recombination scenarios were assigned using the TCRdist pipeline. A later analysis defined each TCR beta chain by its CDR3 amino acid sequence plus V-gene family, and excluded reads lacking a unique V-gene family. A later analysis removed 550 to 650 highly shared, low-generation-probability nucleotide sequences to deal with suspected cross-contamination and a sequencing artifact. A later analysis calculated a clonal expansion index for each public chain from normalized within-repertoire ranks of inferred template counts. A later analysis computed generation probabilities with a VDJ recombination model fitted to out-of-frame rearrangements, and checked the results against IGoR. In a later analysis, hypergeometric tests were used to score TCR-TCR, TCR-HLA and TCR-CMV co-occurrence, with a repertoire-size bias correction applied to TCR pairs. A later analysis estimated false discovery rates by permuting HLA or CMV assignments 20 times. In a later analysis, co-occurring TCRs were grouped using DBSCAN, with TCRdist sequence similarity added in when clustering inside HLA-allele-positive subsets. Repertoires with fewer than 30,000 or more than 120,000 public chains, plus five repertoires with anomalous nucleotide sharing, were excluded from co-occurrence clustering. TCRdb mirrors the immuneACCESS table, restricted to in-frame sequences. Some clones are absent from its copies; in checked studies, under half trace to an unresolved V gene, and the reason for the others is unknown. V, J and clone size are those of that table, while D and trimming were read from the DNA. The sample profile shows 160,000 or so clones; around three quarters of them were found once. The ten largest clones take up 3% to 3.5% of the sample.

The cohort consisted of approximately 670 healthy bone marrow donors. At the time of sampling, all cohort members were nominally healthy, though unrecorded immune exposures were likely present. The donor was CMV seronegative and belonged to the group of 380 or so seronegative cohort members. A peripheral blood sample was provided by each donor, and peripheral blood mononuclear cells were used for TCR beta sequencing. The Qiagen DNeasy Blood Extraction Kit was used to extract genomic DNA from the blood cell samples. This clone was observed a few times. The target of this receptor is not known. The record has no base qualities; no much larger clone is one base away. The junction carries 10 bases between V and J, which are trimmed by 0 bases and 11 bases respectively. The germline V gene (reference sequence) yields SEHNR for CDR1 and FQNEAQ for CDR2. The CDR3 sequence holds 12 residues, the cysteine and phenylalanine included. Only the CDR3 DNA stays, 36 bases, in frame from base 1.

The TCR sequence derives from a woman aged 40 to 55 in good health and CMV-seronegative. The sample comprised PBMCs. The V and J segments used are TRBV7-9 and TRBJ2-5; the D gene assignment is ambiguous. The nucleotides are TGTGCCAGCAGCTTAGCGGTGGGCTCGCAGTACTTC. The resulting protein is CASSLAVGSQYF.